One T cell receptor beta chain is described in this entry. Sequencing was performed with immunoSEQ multiplex PCR; in TCRdb, only in-frame clones are kept and a portion is missing. Here the sample spans 110,000 to 150,000 clones, about 81% being singletons. The data originate from a study of blood T cell repertoires in COVID-19. The CDR3 sequence is 11 residues long. V lost 5 bases and J lost 4, with 6 bases in between. CDR1 is SNHLY, CDR2 FYNNEI, per germline. Sequencing was done on a sample of peripheral blood. The rearrangement joins TRBV2 to TRBJ2-7; D is possibly TRBD2 (5 bases). This TCR came from a woman of 80 years or more with acute or convalescent COVID-19. The CDR3 here is CASSPGYEQYF. The CDR3, as DNA: TGTGCCAGCAGTCCGGGGTACGAGCAGTACTTC.